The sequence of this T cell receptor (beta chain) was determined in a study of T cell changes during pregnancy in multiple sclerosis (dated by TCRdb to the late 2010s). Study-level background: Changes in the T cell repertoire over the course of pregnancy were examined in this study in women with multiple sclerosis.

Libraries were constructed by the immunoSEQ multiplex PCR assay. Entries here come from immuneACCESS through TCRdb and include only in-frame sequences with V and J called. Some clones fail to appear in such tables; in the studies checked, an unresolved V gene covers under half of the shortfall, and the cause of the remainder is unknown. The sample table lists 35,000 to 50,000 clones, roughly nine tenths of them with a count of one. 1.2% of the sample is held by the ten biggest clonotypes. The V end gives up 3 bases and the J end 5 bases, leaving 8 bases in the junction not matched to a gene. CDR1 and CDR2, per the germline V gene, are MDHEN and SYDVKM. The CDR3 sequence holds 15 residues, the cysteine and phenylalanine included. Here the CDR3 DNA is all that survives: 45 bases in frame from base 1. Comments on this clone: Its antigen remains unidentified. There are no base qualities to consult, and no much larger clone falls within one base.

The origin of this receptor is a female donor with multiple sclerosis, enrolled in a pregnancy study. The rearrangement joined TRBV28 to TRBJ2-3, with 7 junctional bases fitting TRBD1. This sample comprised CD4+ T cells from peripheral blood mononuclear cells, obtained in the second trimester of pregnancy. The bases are TGTGCCAGCAGTTTTTACAGGGGAGTTGGAGATACGCAGTATTTT. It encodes CASSFYRGVGDTQYF. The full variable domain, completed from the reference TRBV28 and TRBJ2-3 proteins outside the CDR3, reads DVKVTQSSRYLVKRTGEKVFLECVQDMDHENMFWYRQDPGLGLRLIYFSYDVKMKEKGDIPEGYSVSREKKERFSLILESASTNQTSMYLCASSFYRGVGDTQYFGPGTRLTVL.